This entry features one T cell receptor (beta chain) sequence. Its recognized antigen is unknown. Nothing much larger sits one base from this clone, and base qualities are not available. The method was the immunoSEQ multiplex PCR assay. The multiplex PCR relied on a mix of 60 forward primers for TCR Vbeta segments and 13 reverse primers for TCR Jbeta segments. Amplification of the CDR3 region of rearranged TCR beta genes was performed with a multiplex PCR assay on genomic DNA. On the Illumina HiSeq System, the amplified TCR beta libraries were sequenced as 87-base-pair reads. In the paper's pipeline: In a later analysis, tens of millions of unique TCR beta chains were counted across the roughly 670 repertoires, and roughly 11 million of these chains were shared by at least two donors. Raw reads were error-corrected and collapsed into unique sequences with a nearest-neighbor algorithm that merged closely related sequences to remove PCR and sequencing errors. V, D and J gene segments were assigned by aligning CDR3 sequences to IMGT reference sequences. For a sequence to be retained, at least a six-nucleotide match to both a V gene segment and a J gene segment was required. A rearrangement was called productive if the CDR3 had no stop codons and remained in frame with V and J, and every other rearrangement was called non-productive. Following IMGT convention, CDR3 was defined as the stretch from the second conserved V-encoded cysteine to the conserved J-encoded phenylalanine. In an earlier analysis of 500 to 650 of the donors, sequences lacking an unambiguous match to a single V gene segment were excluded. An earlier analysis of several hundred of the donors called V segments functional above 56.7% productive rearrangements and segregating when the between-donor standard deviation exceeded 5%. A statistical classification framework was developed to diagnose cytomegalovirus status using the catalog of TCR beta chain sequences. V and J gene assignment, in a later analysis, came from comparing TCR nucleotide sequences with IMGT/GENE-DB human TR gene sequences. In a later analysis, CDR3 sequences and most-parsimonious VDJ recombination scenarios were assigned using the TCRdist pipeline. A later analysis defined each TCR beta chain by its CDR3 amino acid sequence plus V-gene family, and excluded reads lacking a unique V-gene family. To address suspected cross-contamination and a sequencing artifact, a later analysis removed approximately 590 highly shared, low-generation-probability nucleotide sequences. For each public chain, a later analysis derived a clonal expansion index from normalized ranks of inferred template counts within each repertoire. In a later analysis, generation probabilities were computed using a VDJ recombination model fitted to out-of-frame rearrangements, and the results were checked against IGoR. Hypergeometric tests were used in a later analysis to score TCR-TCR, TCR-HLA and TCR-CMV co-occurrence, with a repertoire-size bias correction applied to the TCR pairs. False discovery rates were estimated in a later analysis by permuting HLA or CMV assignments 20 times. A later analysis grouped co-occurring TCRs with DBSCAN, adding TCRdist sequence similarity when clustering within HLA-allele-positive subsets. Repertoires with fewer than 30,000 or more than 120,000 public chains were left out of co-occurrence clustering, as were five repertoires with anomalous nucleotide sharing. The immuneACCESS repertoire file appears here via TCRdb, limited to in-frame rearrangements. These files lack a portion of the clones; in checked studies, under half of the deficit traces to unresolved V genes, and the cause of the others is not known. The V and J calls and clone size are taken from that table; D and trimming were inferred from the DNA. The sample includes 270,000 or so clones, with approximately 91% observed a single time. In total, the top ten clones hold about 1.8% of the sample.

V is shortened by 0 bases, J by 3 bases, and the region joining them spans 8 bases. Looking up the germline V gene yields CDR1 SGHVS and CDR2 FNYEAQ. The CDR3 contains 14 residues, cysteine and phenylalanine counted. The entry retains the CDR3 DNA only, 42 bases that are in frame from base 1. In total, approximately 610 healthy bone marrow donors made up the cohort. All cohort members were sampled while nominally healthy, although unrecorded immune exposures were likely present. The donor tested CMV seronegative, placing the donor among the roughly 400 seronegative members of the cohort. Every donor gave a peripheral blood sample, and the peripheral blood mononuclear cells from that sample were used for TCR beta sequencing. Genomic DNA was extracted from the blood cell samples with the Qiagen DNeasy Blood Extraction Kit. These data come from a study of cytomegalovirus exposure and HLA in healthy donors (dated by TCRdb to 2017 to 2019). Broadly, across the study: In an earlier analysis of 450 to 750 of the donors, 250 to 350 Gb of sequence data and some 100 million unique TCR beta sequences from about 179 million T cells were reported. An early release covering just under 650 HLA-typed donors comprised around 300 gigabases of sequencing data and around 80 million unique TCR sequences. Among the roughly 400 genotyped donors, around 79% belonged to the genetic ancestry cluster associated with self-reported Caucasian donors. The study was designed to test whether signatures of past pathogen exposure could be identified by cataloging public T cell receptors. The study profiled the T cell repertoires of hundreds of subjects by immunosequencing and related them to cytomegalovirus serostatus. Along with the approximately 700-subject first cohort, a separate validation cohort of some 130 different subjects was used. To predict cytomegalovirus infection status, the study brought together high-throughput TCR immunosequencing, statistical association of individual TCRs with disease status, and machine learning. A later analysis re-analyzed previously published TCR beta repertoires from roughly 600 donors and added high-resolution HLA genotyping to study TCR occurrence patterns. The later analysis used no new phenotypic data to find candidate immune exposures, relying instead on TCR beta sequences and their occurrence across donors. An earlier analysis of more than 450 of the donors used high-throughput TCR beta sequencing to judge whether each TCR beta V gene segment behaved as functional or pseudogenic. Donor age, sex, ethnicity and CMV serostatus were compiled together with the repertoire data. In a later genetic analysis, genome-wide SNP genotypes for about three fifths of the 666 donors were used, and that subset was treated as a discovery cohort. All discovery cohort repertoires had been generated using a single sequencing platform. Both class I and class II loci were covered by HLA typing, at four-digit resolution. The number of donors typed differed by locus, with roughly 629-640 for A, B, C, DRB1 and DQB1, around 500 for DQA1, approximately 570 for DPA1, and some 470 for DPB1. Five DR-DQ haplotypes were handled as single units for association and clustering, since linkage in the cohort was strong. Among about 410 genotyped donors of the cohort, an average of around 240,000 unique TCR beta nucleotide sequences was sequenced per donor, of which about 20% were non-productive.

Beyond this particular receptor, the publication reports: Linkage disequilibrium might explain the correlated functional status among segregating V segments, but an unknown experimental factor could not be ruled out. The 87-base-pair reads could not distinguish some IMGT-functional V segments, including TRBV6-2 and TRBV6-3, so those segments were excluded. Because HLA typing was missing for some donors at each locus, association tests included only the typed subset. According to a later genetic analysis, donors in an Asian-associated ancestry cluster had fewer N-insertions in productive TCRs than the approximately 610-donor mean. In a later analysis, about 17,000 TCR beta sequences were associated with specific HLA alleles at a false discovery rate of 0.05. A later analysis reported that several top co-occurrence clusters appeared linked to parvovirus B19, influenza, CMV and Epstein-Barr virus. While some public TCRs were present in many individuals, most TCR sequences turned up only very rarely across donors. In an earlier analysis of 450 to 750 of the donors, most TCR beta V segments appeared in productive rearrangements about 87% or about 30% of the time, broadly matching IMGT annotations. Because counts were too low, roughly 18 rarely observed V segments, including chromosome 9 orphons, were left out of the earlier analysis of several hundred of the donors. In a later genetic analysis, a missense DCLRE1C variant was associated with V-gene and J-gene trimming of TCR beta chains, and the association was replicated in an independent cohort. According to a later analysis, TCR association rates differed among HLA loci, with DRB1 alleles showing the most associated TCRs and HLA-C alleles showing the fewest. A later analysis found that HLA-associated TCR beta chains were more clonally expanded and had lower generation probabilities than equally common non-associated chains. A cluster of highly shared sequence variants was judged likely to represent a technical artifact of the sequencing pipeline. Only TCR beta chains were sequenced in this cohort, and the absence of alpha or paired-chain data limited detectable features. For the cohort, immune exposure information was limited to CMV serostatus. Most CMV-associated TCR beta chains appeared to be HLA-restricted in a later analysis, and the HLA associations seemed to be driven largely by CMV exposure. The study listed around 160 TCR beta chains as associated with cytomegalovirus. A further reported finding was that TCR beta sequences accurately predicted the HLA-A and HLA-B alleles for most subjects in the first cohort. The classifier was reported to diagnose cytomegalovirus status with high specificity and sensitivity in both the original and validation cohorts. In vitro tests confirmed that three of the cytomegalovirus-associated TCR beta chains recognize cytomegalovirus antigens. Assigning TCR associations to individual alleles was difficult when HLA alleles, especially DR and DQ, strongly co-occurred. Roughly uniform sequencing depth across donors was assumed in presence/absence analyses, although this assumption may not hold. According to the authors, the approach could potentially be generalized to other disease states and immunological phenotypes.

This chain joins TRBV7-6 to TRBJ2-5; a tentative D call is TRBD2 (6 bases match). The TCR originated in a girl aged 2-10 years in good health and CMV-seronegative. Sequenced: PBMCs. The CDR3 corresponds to CASSLAGGEETQYF. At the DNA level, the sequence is TGTGCCAGCAGCTTAGCGGGGGGAGAAGAGACCCAGTACTTC.